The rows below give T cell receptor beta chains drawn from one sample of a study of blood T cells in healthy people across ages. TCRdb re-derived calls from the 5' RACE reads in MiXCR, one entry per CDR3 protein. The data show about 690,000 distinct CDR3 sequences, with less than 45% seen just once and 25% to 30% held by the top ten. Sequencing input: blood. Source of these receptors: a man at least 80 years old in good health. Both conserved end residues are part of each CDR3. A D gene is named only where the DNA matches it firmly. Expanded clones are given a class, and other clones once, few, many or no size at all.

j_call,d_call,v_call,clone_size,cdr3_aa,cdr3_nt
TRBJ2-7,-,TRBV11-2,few,CASSPLLLGTTYEQYF,TGTGCCAGCAGCCCACTTCTATTGGGAACCACCTACGAGCAGTACTTC
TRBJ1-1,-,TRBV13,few,CASRPPLSPAGENTEAFF,TGTGCCAGCAGGCCCCCCCTCTCCCCGGCTGGGGAGAACACTGAAGCTTTCTTT
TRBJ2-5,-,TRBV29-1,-,CSLGVSYNEQYF,TGCAGCTTGGGGGTCTCCTACAATGAGCAGTACTTC
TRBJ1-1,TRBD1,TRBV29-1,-,CSVRTGRMNTEAFF,TGCAGCGTCAGGACAGGGAGGATGAACACTGAAGCTTTCTTT
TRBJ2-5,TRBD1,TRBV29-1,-,CSVDSDREISYNEQYF,TGCAGCGTTGACTCTGACAGGGAAATCTCCTACAATGAGCAGTACTTC
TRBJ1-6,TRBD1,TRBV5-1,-,CASSFDRGDISSPPHF,TGCGCCAGCAGCTTCGACAGGGGAGATATTAGTTCACCCCCCCACTTT
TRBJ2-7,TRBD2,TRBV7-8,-,CASCSFPGLTSGTYEQYF,TGTGCCAGCTGCTCCTTCCCGGGACTCACTAGCGGTACCTACGAGCAGTACTTC
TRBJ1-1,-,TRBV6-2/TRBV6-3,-,CASSERTTSEAFF,TGTGCCAGCAGCGAAAGGACCACTTCTGAAGCTTTCTTT
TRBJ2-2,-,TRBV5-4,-,CASSPPKGSANTGELFF,TGTGCCAGCAGCCCCCCTAAGGGGAGCGCGAACACCGGGGAGCTGTTTTTT
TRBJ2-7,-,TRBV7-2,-,CASSLDFSSYEQYF,TGTGCCAGCAGCTTAGACTTCAGCTCCTACGAGCAGTACTTC
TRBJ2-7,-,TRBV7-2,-,CASSLKRASYEQYF,TGTGCCAGCAGCTTAAAGCGGGCCTCCTACGAGCAGTACTTC
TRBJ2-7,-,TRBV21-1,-,CASSARTGVYEQYF,TGTGCCAGCAGCGCCAGGACAGGAGTCTACGAGCAGTACTTC
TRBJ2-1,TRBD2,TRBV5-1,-,CASSLSTAGAYDNEQFF,TGCGCCAGCAGCTTGTCCACTGCGGGAGCCTATGACAATGAGCAGTTCTTC
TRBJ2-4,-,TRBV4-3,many,CASSQEARLTAKNIQYF,TGCGCCAGCAGCCAAGAAGCACGGTTGACGGCCAAAAACATTCAGTACTTC
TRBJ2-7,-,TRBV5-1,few,CASSLSRLSYEQYF,TGCGCCAGCAGCTTGTCGCGACTTTCCTACGAGCAGTACTTC
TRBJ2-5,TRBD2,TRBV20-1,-,CSAWTSGRYETQYF,TGCAGTGCCTGGACTAGCGGGAGATACGAGACCCAGTACTTC
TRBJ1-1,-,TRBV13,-,CASGGINTEAFF,TGTGCCAGCGGCGGTATAAACACTGAAGCTTTCTTT
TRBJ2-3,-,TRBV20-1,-,CSAKLNKLQDSGVLQYF,TGCAGTGCCAAACTTAATAAACTCCAGGACAGCGGGGTCTTGCAGTATTTT
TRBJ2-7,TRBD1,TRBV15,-,CATSRRQGVVYEQYF,TGTGCCACCAGCAGAAGACAGGGGGTTGTCTACGAGCAGTACTTC
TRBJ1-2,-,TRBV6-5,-,CASSYHRANYGYTF,TGTGCCAGCAGTTACCACAGGGCTAACTATGGCTACACCTTC
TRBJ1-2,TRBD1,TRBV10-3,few,CATSARDRELYGYTF,TGTGCTACCAGTGCCCGGGACAGGGAGCTCTATGGCTACACCTTC
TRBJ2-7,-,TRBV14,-,CASSQEQHPSYEQYF,TGTGCCAGCAGCCAAGAGCAACATCCCTCCTACGAGCAGTACTTC
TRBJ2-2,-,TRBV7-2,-,CASSLRQSGATGELFF,TGTGCCAGCAGCCTCCGACAGTCAGGAGCCACCGGGGAGCTGTTTTTT
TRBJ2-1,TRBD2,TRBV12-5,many,CASGLVLTRGASAGLGRPNNEQFF,TGTGCTAGTGGTTTGGTACTCACCCGCGGCGCTTCCGCAGGACTAGGCAGACCAAACAATGAGCAGTTCTTC
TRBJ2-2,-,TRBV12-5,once,CASGLSTAALGTGEPFF,TGTGCTAGTGGTTTGTCGACGGCGGCCCTAGGCACCGGGGAGCCGTTTTTT
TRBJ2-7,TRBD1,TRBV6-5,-,CASRRTGGRVEQYF,TGTGCCAGCAGAAGGACAGGGGGGAGAGTCGAGCAGTACTTC
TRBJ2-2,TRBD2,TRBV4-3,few,CASSLQKTSGRTNTGELFF,TGCGCCAGCAGCCTTCAAAAGACTAGCGGGAGGACGAACACCGGGGAGCTGTTTTTT
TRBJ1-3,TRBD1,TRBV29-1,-,CSVGTGAGNTIYF,TGCAGCGTTGGAACAGGGGCTGGAAACACCATATATTTT
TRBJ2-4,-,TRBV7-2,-,CASSLNQGGDLAKNIQYF,TGTGCCAGCAGCTTGAACCAGGGGGGAGATCTAGCCAAAAACATTCAGTACTTC
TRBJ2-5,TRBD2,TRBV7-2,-,CASSLLAGGVLSETQYF,TGTGCCAGCAGCTTGCTAGCGGGGGGCGTCCTCTCAGAGACCCAGTACTTC
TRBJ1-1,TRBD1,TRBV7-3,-,CASSRTGGNGEAFF,TGTGCCAGCAGCCGGACAGGGGGCAACGGTGAAGCTTTCTTT
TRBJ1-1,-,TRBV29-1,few,CSVAGVQNTEAFF,TGCAGCGTTGCTGGGGTACAGAACACTGAAGCTTTCTTT
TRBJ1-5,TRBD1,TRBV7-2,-,CASSLQTGTGQPQHF,TGTGCCAGCAGCTTGCAGACAGGGACGGGGCAGCCCCAGCATTTT
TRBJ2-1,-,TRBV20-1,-,CSARPYMGRLYNEQFF,TGCAGTGCTAGGCCTTATATGGGACGGTTATACAATGAGCAGTTCTTC
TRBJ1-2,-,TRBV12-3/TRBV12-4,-,CASGDLTVVYGYTF,TGTGCCAGTGGAGATTTGACAGTTGTCTATGGCTACACCTTC
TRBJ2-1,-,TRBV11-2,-,CASSLVFQAGFYNEQFF,TGTGCCAGCAGCTTAGTTTTTCAGGCGGGATTCTACAATGAGCAGTTCTTC
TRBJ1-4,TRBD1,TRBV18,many,CASSPRWDRESEKLFF,TGTGCCAGCTCACCAAGGTGGGACAGGGAATCGGAAAAACTGTTTTTT
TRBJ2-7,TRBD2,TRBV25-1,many,CASSETGLGFEQYF,TGTGCCAGCAGTGAAACGGGACTAGGTTTCGAGCAGTACTTC
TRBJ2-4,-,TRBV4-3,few,CASSLTHDRIQNIQYF,TGCGCCAGCAGCCTCACCCACGACAGGATTCAAAACATTCAGTACTTC
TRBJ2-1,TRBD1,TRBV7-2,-,CASSLRDSPYNEQFF,TGTGCCAGCAGCCTCCGGGACAGTCCTTACAATGAGCAGTTCTTC
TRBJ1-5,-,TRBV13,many,CASSSSGYQPQHF,TGTGCCAGCAGCTCCTCAGGGTATCAGCCCCAGCATTTT
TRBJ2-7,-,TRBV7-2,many,CASTPWGPYEQYF,TGTGCCAGCACCCCCTGGGGCCCCTACGAGCAGTACTTC
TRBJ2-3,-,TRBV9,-,CASSVVDRDPDTQYF,TGTGCCAGCAGCGTAGTAGATCGCGACCCAGATACGCAGTATTTT
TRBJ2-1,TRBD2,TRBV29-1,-,CSSRLAGSGNEQFF,TGCAGCTCTCGACTAGCGGGAAGTGGGAATGAGCAGTTCTTC
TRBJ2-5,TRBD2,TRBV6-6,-,CASSYTMGLAGGQETQYF,TGTGCCAGCAGTTACACCATGGGACTAGCGGGGGGACAAGAGACCCAGTACTTC
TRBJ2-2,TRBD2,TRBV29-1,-,CSVGGGYTGELFF,TGCAGCGTTGGCGGGGGATATACCGGGGAGCTGTTTTTT
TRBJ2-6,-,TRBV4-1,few,CASSQDHRTAIGANVLTF,TGCGCCAGCAGCCAAGATCACCGGACGGCGATTGGGGCCAACGTCCTGACTTTC
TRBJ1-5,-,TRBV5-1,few,CASSQWGPQHF,TGCGCCAGCAGCCAGTGGGGGCCCCAGCATTTT
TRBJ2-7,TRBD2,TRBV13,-,CASSWKTSGSYEQYF,TGTGCCAGCAGCTGGAAGACTAGCGGGAGCTACGAGCAGTACTTC
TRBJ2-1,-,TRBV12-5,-,CACGLGNNEQFF,TGTGCTTGTGGTTTGGGAAACAATGAGCAGTTCTTC
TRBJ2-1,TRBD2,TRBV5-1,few,CASSLRLAGPANEQFF,TGCGCCAGCAGCCTCAGACTAGCGGGGCCGGCCAATGAGCAGTTCTTC
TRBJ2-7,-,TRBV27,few,CASSLIGSSYEQYF,TGTGCCAGCAGTTTAATCGGGAGCAGCTACGAGCAGTACTTC
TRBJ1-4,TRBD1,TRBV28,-,CASSRRTGEEKLFF,TGTGCCAGCAGTCGACGGACAGGGGAAGAAAAACTGTTTTTT
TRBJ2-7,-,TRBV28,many,CASSFSTVGFYEQYF,TGTGCCAGCAGTTTTTCGACAGTCGGATTCTACGAGCAGTACTTC
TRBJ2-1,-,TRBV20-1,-,CSASPYLQETQFF,TGCAGTGCTAGTCCATACCTTCAAGAGACCCAGTTCTTC
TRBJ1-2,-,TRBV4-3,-,CASSQEVLAANYGYTF,TGCGCCAGCAGCCAAGAGGTCTTGGCAGCTAACTATGGCTACACCTTC
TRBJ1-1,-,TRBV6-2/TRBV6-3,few,CASSGEYLNTEAFF,TGTGCCAGCTCTGGGGAGTATTTGAACACTGAAGCTTTCTTT
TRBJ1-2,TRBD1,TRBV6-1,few,CATQAGTGVYGYTF,TGTGCCACCCAAGCCGGGACAGGGGTCTATGGCTACACCTTC